This T cell receptor beta chain was recovered during a study of T cells in Graves' hyperthyroidism and ophthalmopathy. At the level of the study: Peripheral blood was taken when the disease was first diagnosed, before any treatment began. General study results and limits: The blood repertoire included most of the expanded thyroid clonotypes above 0.001.

This clonotype has a count of ten or more. Its antigen is not known. A sample of blood taken at first hyperthyroidism diagnosis preceded any ophthalmopathy symptoms. Researchers amplified the TCR beta CDR3 regions from RNA transcripts. HTBI primers were the set used in a first-round RT-PCR of the TCR CDR3. TCRdb processed the multiplex PCR reads anew with MiXCR; each CDR3 protein has one entry. The table includes fewer than 450,000 distinct CDR3 sequences, approximately 17% detected once. The origin of this receptor is a woman between 25 and 40 years old with Graves' hyperthyroidism that later progressed to Graves' ophthalmopathy. Sequencing was performed on blood.

The CDR3 nucleotides read TGTGCCAGCAGCTACACAAATGAAAAACTGTTTTTT. It specifies CASSYTNEKLFF. The J gene is TRBJ1-4, the V gene TRBV11-2; no definite D call. The CDR3 runs to 12 residues. The germline V gene has CDR1 SGHAT and CDR2 FQNNGV. V lost 4 bases and J 5 bases, leaving 5 bases between the germline ends.